This record concerns one T cell receptor (beta chain) sequence. Germline lookup yields CDR1 KGHDR and CDR2 SFDVKD. V lost 7 bases and J lost 8; bases outside the gene matches: 9. CDR3 size: 14 residues. CD8+ and CD4+ T cells circulating in blood were sequenced for TCR beta. Patients with Susac syndrome met the recently defined diagnostic criteria for definite or probable disease. An amount of RNA that ranged from about 0.45 to 1 ug was reverse transcribed with random hexamers. The TCR beta CDR3 was amplified by immunoSEQ multiplex PCR across 54 Vbeta, 13 Jbeta. TCRdb called the immunoSEQ multiplex PCR reads again in MiXCR, with one record for every CDR3 protein. Of about 190,000 distinct CDR3 sequences in the sample, roughly 94% were seen once. This specimen belongs to a study of CD8 T cells in Susac syndrome.

This chain uses TRBV24-1 with TRBJ2-3, with TRBD1 matching 9 bases. Material for sequencing was CD8+ T cells from PBMCs. The TCR was taken from a human donor with Susac syndrome. CDR3 bases: TGTGCCACCAGGGGACAGGGCGAGGAGGGTACGCAGTATTTT. It yields the protein CATRGQGEEGTQYF.